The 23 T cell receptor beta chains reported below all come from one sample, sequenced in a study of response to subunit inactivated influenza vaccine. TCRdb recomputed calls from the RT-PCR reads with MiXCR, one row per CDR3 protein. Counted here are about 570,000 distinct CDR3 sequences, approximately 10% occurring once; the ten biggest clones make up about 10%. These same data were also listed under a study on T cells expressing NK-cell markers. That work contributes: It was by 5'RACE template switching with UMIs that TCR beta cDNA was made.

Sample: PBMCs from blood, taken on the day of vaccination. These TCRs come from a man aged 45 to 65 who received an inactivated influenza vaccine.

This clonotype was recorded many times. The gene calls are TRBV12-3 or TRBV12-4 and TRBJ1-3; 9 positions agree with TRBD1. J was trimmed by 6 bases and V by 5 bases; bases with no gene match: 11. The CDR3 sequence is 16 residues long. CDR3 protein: CASSRPAGQGSNTIYF. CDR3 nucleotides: TGTGCCAGCAGTAGACCTGCGGGACAGGGTTCAAACACCATATATTTT.

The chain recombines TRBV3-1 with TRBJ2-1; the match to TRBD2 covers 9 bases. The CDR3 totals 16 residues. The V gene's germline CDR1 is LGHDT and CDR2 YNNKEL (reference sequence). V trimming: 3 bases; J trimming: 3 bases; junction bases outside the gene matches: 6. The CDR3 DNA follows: TGTGCCAGCAGCCACGGACTAGCGAACTACTACAATGAGCAGTTCTTC. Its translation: CASSHGLANYYNEQFF.

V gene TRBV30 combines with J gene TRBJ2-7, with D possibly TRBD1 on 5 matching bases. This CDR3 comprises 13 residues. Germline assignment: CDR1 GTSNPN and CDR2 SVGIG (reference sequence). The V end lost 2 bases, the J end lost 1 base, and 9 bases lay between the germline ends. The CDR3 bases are TGTGCCTGGAGTCTAGGACATTCCTACGAGCAGTACTTC. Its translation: CAWSLGHSYEQYF.

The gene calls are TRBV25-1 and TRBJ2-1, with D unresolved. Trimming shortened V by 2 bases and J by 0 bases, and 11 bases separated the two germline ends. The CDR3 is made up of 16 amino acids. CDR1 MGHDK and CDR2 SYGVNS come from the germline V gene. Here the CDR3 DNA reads TGTGCCAGCAGTGAAACCGGGTTGTACTCCTACAATGAGCAGTTCTTC. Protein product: CASSETGLYSYNEQFF.

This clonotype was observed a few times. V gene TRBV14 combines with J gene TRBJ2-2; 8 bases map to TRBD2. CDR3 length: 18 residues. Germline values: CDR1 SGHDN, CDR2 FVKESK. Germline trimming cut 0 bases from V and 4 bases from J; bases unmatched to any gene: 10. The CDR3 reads CASSQDLPAGGGTGELFF. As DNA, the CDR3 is TGTGCCAGCAGCCAAGATCTCCCGGCGGGAGGAGGCACCGGGGAGCTGTTTTTT.

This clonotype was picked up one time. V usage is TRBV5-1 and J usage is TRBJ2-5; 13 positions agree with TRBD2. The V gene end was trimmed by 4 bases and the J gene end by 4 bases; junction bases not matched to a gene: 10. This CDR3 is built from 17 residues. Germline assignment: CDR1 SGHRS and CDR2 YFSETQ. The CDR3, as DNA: TGCGCCAGCAGCAGCCGATGTCGGACTAGCGGGGGAGAGACCCAGTACTTC. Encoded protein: CASSSRCRTSGGETQYF.

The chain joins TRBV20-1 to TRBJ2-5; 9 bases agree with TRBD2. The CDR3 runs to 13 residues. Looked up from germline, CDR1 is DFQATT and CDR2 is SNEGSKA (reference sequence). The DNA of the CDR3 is TGCAGCCCTACGCGGGGGGGCCAAGAGACCCAGTACTTC. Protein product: CSPTRGGQETQYF.

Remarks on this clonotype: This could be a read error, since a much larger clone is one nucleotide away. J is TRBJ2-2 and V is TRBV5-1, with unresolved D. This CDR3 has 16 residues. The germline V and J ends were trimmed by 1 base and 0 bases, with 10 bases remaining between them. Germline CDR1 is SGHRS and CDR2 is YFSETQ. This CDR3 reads CASSLWPETNTGELFF. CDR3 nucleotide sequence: TGCGCCAGCAGCTTGTGGCCAGAAACGAACACCGGGGAGCTGTTTTTT.

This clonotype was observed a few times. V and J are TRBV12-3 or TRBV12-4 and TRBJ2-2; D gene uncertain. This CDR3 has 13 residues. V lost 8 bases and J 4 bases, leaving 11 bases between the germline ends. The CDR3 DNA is TGTGCCAGCTTTGGACGGGTCACCGGGGAGCTGTTTTTT. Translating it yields CASFGRVTGELFF.

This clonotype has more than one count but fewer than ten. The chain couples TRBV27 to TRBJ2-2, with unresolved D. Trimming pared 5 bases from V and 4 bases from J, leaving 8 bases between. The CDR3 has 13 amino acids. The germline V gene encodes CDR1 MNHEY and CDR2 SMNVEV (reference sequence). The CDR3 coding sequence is TGTGCCAGCAGTCGGCCTTCCACCGGGGAGCTGTTTTTT. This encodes CASSRPSTGELFF.

CDR3 DNA: TGTGCCAGCAGCCAATTCGTGGGATACGAGCAGTACTTC. This codes for CASSQFVGYEQYF. The chain joins TRBV14 to TRBJ2-7; D is unresolved. CDR1 and CDR2 (germline): SGHDN, FVKESK. The V gene lost 2 bases and the J gene lost 4 bases, with 9 bases spanning the gap. The CDR3 is made up of 13 amino acids.

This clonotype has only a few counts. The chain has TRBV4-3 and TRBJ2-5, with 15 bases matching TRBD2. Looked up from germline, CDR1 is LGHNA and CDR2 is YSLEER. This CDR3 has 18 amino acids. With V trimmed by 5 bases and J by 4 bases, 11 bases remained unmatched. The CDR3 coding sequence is TGCGCCAGCAGCAGTTGCGGACTAGCGGGAGGGCCTTCAGAGACCCAGTACTTC. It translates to CASSSCGLAGGPSETQYF.

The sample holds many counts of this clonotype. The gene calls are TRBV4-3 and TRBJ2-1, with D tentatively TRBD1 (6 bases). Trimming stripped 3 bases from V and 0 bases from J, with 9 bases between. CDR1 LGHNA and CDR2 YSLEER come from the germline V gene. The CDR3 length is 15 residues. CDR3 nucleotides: TGCGCCAGCAGCCAGGACAGAAGCTCCTACAATGAGCAGTTCTTC. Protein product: CASSQDRSSYNEQFF.

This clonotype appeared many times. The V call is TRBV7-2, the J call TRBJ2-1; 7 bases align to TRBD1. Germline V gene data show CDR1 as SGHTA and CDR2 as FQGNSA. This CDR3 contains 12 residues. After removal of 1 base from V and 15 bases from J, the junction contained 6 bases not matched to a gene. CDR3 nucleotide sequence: TGTGCCAGCAGCTTAGGGGACAGCGATCCGTTCTTC. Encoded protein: CASSLGDSDPFF.

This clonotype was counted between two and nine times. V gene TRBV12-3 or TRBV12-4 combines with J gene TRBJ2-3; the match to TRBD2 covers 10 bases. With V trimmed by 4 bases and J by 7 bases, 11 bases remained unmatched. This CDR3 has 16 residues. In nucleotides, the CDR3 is TGTGCCAGCAGTTACCCCGAGCGGGAGGGCATAAATACGCAGTATTTT. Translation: CASSYPEREGINTQYF.

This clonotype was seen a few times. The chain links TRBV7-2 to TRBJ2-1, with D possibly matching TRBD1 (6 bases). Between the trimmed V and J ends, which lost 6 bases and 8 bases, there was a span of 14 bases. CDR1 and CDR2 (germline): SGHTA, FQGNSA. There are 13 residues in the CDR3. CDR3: CASRRDTFHEQFF. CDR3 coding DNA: TGTGCCAGCAGGAGGGACACCTTCCATGAGCAGTTCTTC. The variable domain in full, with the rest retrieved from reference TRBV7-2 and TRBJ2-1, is GAGVSQSPSNKVTEKGKDVELRCDPISGHTALYWYRQSLGQGLEFLIYFQGNSAPDKSGLPSDRFSAERTGGSVSTLTIQRTQQEDSAVYLCASRRDTFHEQFFGPGTRLTVL.

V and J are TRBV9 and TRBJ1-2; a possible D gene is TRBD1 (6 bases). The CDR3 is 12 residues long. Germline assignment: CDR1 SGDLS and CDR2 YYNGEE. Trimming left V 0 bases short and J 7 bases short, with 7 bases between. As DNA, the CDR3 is TGTGCCAGCAGCGTAGTCAGGGGTGGCTACACCTTC. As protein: CASSVVRGGYTF.

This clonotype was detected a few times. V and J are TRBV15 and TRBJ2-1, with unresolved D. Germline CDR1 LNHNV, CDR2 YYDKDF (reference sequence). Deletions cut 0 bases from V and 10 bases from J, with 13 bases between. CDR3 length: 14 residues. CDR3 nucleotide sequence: TGTGCCACCAGCAGAGATCGCGAAAACGAGGAGCAGTTCTTC. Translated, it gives CATSRDRENEEQFF.

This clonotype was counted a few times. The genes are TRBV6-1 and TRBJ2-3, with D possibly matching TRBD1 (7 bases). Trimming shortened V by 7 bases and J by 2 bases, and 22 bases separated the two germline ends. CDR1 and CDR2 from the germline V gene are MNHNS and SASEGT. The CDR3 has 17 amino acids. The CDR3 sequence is CASTLGRDSGFTDTQYF. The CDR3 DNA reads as TGTGCCAGCACCCTCGGTCGGGACAGCGGGTTCACAGATACGCAGTATTTT.

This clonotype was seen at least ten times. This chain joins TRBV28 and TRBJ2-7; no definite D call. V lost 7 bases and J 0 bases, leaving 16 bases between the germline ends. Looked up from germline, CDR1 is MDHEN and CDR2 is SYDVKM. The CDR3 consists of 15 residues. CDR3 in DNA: TGTGCCAGCACATTGGGTTCTCCGAACTCCTACGAGCAGTACTTC. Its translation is CASTLGSPNSYEQYF.

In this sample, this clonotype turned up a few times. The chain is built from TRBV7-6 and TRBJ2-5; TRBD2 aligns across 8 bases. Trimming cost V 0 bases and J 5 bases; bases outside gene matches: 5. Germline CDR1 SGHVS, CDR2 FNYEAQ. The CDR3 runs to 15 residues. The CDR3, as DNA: TGTGCCAGCAGCTTAGCGGGACTAGGCGTGGAGACCCAGTACTTC. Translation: CASSLAGLGVETQYF.

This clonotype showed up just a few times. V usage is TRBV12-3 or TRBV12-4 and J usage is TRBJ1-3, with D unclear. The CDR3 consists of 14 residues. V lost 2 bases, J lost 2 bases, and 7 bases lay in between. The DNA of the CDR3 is TGTGCCAGCAGTTTACTCCAGACTGGAAACACCATATATTTT. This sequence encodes CASSLLQTGNTIYF.

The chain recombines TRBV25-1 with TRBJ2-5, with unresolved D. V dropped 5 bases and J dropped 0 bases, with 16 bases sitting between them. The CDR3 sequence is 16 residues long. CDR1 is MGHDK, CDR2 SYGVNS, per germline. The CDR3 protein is CASSPQGLHHQETQYF. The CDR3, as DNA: TGTGCCAGCAGTCCCCAAGGGCTCCATCACCAAGAGACCCAGTACTTC.